This TCR beta chain was profiled in a study of cytomegalovirus exposure and HLA in healthy donors. This clone came up once. Antigen unknown. Germline V lookup: CDR1 SQVTM, CDR2 ANQGSEA. The CDR3 spans 14 residues. Data came from immunoSEQ multiplex PCR; TCRdb stores just in-frame clones and leaves some out. This sample yields hundreds of thousands of clones, of which approximately 88% are seen a single time; approximately 0.88% belongs to the top ten. Study-level results: The classifier, whose performance was assessed in both the original and validation cohorts, reportedly diagnosed cytomegalovirus status with high specificity and sensitivity.

The TCR was taken from a woman between 18 and 29 years old in good health and CMV-seronegative. The chain has TRBV29-1 and TRBJ1-1; 8 bases line up with TRBD1. The sequencing input was PBMCs. DNA for the CDR3: TGCAGTGAGAAACCGCAGGACAGGGACACTGAAGCTTTCTTT. Amino acid sequence: CSEKPQDRDTEAFF. Combining the CDR3 with reference TRBV29-1 and TRBJ1-1 gives the whole variable domain SAVISQKPSRDICQRGTSLTIQCQVDSQVTMMFWYRQQPGQSLTLIATANQGSEATYESGFVIDKFPISRPNLTFSTLTVSNMSPEDSSIYLCSEKPQDRDTEAFFGQGTRLTVV.